This T cell receptor (beta chain) was documented in a study of tumor-infiltrating lymphocytes in primary liver carcinoma. Whole-study context: Read depth, roughly 3.65 to 7.5 million productive TCRbeta reads, did not differ significantly between tissues.

With a constant-region primer, TCR beta cDNA was made from 400 to 550 ng of total RNA. The TCR beta library was amplified through three nested multiplex PCR rounds in a modified ARM-PCR procedure. Researchers ran the first two PCR rounds for roughly 11 cycles each with TRBV1-TRBV30 forward primers and a C-beta reverse primer. Each CDR3 protein is one row after TCRdb ran MiXCR on the multiplex PCR reads. The sample carries roughly 70,000 distinct CDR3 sequences, around 69% recorded once. V lost 10 bases and J lost 7; bases outside the gene matches: 16. This CDR3 region has 16 residues. Regarding this clonotype: Its specificity is unknown.

The tissue used was unsorted bulk material of 20-30 mg. RNA and DNA were co-extracted from it with the AllPrep DNA/RNA mini kit. Samples were taken from five separate regions of every tumor. Study-wide results and limits: Tumors had a significantly higher top-250-clone fraction than blood (p = 0.039).

The specimen sequenced was liver tumor tissue from sampling region 4. Described subset: tumor region T4, right-lateral pole. This TCR derives from a man aged 35 to 55 with primary liver carcinoma and hepatitis B virus infection. V is TRBV12-3 or TRBV12-4 and J is TRBJ2-1, with 10 bases lining up with TRBD2. The CDR3 DNA sequence: TGTGCCACCAGGTTAGCGGGAGGTCCCGGGAGAAATGAGCAGTTCTTC. Its protein product is CATRLAGGPGRNEQFF.